This T cell receptor (beta chain) was recorded in a study of blood T cell repertoires in COVID-19. Per the authors' pipeline: Quantification of nucleated cells was approximated via reference gene primer amplification. This table comes from immunoSEQ multiplex PCR, and its TCRdb copy is limited to in-frame clones, with some not included. The V and J calls and the clone size are those of that table, but D and trimming were determined from the DNA. The repertoire holds about 300,000 clones, with over 75% as singletons. Germline V CDR1 and CDR2: MNHEY, SMNVEV (reference sequence). The ends lost 2 bases at V and 3 bases at J; junction bases unmatched: 8. The CDR3 loop spans 16 amino acids. Recovered Cohort 3 donors showed two negative PCRs, clearance, or symptom resolution.

This TCR came from a man in his thirties or forties who had recovered from COVID-19. The V and J genes are TRBV27 and TRBJ1-1; 8 bases align to TRBD1. The sequenced material came from PBMCs or T cells enriched from blood (not recorded which). In DNA form, the CDR3 reads TGTGCCAGCAGTTTAGGGCCCTGGACAGGGCACACTGAAGCTTTCTTT. Its protein product is CASSLGPWTGHTEAFF.